This T cell receptor (beta chain) was retrieved from a study of identical twins. TCRdb re-called the 5' RACE reads with MiXCR, one entry per CDR3 protein. The table includes some 20,000 distinct CDR3 sequences, less than 70% detected once. The CDR3 runs to 18 residues. Germline-derived CDR1 and CDR2 are LGHDT and YNNKEL (reference sequence). With V trimmed by 3 bases and J by 7 bases, 15 bases remained unmatched. The chain recombines TRBV3-1 with TRBJ2-1; TRBD2 matches at 10 bases. Sequencing was carried out using memory (CD45RO+) T cells sorted from blood. This TCR was sampled from a woman younger than 30 in good health. This table probably holds off-target reads from a library built for another chain. CDR3 bases: TGTGCCAGCAGCCACCGGACTAGCGGTGATTGGAGGGGAAATGAGCAGTTCTTC. Its translation is CASSHRTSGDWRGNEQFF.